This T cell receptor beta chain was captured by sequencing in a study of T cell repertoires in cytomegalovirus infection. The germline CDR1 and CDR2 sequences are MNHNS and SASEGT. The CDR3 is 14 residues long. V lost 10 bases and J lost 2, with 15 bases in between. MiXCR, run by TCRdb on the reads, gives a single entry per CDR3 protein. In the table there are 150,000 or so distinct CDR3 sequences, around a quarter of which are singletons. The chain couples TRBV6-1 to TRBJ2-1; D perhaps matches TRBD2 (5 bases). The sequenced sample consisted of PBMCs. The sequence came from a human donor in good health (CMV status not recorded). Some clones in this sample may be carry-over from other donors' samples. The CDR3 DNA reads TGTGCCACCCACACGGGGTCCCCCTACAATGAGCAGTTCTTC. Protein product: CATHTGSPYNEQFF.